These T cell receptor beta chains were read from a single sample in a study of control samples from healthy donors and cancer patients. Sequencing was performed with immunoSEQ multiplex PCR; in TCRdb, only in-frame clones are kept and a portion is missing. The repertoire holds about 170,000 clones, with around 88% as singletons. The specimen sequenced was blood. Receptors were obtained from a woman under 40 in good health. CDR3s include the opening cysteine and the closing phenylalanine or tryptophan. The D gene is left open where the match is weak. Clone size is shown for a subset of rows, as once, few, many or a class of expanded clone.

j_call: TRBJ2-2
d_call: TRBD2
v_call: TRBV27
clone_size: -
cdr3_nt: TGTGCCAGCACGAGACTAGCGGGGGGGTCCGGGGAGCTGTTTTTT
cdr3_aa: CASTRLAGGSGELFF

j_call: TRBJ2-3
d_call: -
v_call: TRBV15
clone_size: -
cdr3_nt: TGTGCCACCAGCGGGGCGGGGCGGCCCACAGATACGCAGTATTTT
cdr3_aa: CATSGAGRPTDTQYF

j_call: TRBJ2-1
d_call: -
v_call: TRBV5-1
clone_size: once
cdr3_nt: TGCGCCAGCACTGGGGGAACGGGGAATGAGCAGTTCTTC
cdr3_aa: CASTGGTGNEQFF

j_call: TRBJ1-4
d_call: -
v_call: TRBV25-1
clone_size: few
cdr3_nt: TGTGCCAGCAGTGACCCCGGGGCCCTTTTTGAAAAACTGTTTTTT
cdr3_aa: CASSDPGALFEKLFF

j_call: TRBJ1-1
d_call: -
v_call: TRBV11-3
clone_size: few
cdr3_nt: TGTGCCAGCAGCTTAGGCAGGGCGAACACTGAAGCTTTCTTT
cdr3_aa: CASSLGRANTEAFF

j_call: TRBJ2-2
d_call: -
v_call: TRBV6-5
clone_size: once
cdr3_nt: TGTGCCAGCAGTTACAGGGGCACCGGGGAGCTGTTTTTT
cdr3_aa: CASSYRGTGELFF

j_call: TRBJ2-3
d_call: TRBD2
v_call: TRBV5-4
clone_size: -
cdr3_nt: TGTGCCAGCAGCCAAGATCCCGGGGGGGCGGATACGCAGTATTTT
cdr3_aa: CASSQDPGGADTQYF

j_call: TRBJ1-1
d_call: TRBD1
v_call: TRBV29-1
clone_size: once
cdr3_nt: TGCAGCGTTGAATGGCAGGGGGGGACTGAAGCTTTCTTT
cdr3_aa: CSVEWQGGTEAFF

j_call: TRBJ1-5
d_call: -
v_call: TRBV24-1
clone_size: -
cdr3_nt: TGTGCCACCAGTGCCCGGGGGTATAGCAATCAGCCCCAGCATTTT
cdr3_aa: CATSARGYSNQPQHF

j_call: TRBJ1-3
d_call: -
v_call: TRBV13
clone_size: few
cdr3_nt: TGTGCCAGCAGCTTGTCTGGGGCGGGAAACACCATATATTTT
cdr3_aa: CASSLSGAGNTIYF

j_call: TRBJ1-4
d_call: -
v_call: TRBV19
clone_size: -
cdr3_nt: TGTGCCAGTAGGGCTACAGGAGGAACTAATGAAAAACTGTTTTTT
cdr3_aa: CASRATGGTNEKLFF

j_call: TRBJ1-5
d_call: -
v_call: TRBV7-9
clone_size: -
cdr3_nt: TGTGCCAGCAGCTCGGAGGGGGGTCAGCCCCAGCATTTT
cdr3_aa: CASSSEGGQPQHF

j_call: TRBJ1-5
d_call: TRBD1
v_call: TRBV18
clone_size: -
cdr3_nt: TGTGCCAGCTCACGCAACAGGGGACGGAATCAGCCCCAGCATTTT
cdr3_aa: CASSRNRGRNQPQHF

j_call: TRBJ1-5
d_call: -
v_call: TRBV9
clone_size: -
cdr3_nt: TGTGCCAGCAGCGTAGGACAGGACAATCAGCCCCAGCATTTT
cdr3_aa: CASSVGQDNQPQHF

j_call: TRBJ2-3
d_call: TRBD2
v_call: TRBV5-1
clone_size: -
cdr3_nt: TGCGCCAGCAGAATCCAAACTCATACCGGGACTAGCGGGGGACACACAGATACGCAGTATTTT
cdr3_aa: CASRIQTHTGTSGGHTDTQYF

j_call: TRBJ2-3
d_call: -
v_call: TRBV5-4
clone_size: -
cdr3_nt: TGTGCCAGCAGCTTATCCGGGGCAGATACGCAGTATTTT
cdr3_aa: CASSLSGADTQYF

j_call: TRBJ1-5
d_call: -
v_call: TRBV3-1/TRBV3-2
clone_size: few
cdr3_nt: TGTGCCAGCAGCCACCGAGACTCGGGACAGCCCCAGCATTTT
cdr3_aa: CASSHRDSGQPQHF

j_call: TRBJ2-2
d_call: TRBD2
v_call: TRBV2
clone_size: -
cdr3_nt: TGTGCCAGCAGTGTCCCAGCGGGGGGAACCGGGGAGCTGTTTTTT
cdr3_aa: CASSVPAGGTGELFF

j_call: TRBJ2-3
d_call: TRBD1
v_call: TRBV9
clone_size: -
cdr3_nt: TGTGCCAGCAGCGCCAACAGGGGAGATACGCAGTATTTT
cdr3_aa: CASSANRGDTQYF

j_call: TRBJ1-6
d_call: TRBD1
v_call: TRBV2
clone_size: once
cdr3_nt: TGTGCCAGCAGACCTGGGACAGGGGAGACACCCCTCCACTTT
cdr3_aa: CASRPGTGETPLHF

j_call: TRBJ2-5
d_call: TRBD1
v_call: TRBV5-1
clone_size: -
cdr3_nt: TGCGCCAGCAGCTTCGACAGGGAGCAGAGGTGGCGGACCCAGTACTTC
cdr3_aa: CASSFDREQRWRTQYF

j_call: TRBJ1-2
d_call: -
v_call: TRBV19
clone_size: once
cdr3_nt: TGTGCCAGTAGTTTGACGGGGATGAGCGGCTACACCTTC
cdr3_aa: CASSLTGMSGYTF

j_call: TRBJ2-2
d_call: -
v_call: TRBV19
clone_size: -
cdr3_nt: TGTGCCAGTAGTAAATCCGGGACGAACACCGGGGAGCTGTTTTTT
cdr3_aa: CASSKSGTNTGELFF

j_call: TRBJ1-1
d_call: -
v_call: TRBV19
clone_size: -
cdr3_nt: TGTGCCAGTAGTTCTGTCGTTGAGACTGAAGCTTTCTTT
cdr3_aa: CASSSVVETEAFF

j_call: TRBJ1-5
d_call: -
v_call: TRBV7-8
clone_size: -
cdr3_nt: TGTGCCAGCAGCCGGGACATTCTCAATCAGCCCCAGCATTTT
cdr3_aa: CASSRDILNQPQHF

j_call: TRBJ2-1
d_call: -
v_call: TRBV30
clone_size: -
cdr3_nt: TGTGCCTGGAGTGGACAGGCGGTATTTGGTGAGCAGTTCTTC
cdr3_aa: CAWSGQAVFGEQFF

j_call: TRBJ2-7
d_call: TRBD2
v_call: TRBV5-6
clone_size: -
cdr3_nt: TGTGCCAGCAGCTTTCTCGTCGGTCTTAGCGGGTACGAGCAGTACTTC
cdr3_aa: CASSFLVGLSGYEQYF

j_call: TRBJ2-3
d_call: -
v_call: TRBV2
clone_size: -
cdr3_nt: TGTGCCAGCAGTGAATTGGTTTCTAGCACAGATACGCAGTATTTT
cdr3_aa: CASSELVSSTDTQYF

j_call: TRBJ2-2
d_call: -
v_call: TRBV5-4
clone_size: -
cdr3_nt: TGTGCCACCAGGGCCGAGCGTACGATTAGGTCCGGGGAGCTGTTTTTT
cdr3_aa: CATRAERTIRSGELFF

j_call: TRBJ1-2
d_call: TRBD1
v_call: TRBV4-1
clone_size: once
cdr3_nt: TGCGCCAGCAGGGACAGGTCTGGCTACACCTTC
cdr3_aa: CASRDRSGYTF

j_call: TRBJ2-3
d_call: -
v_call: TRBV5-1
clone_size: -
cdr3_nt: TGCGCCAGCAGCCTATCCGGAAGCGCGATCCGCACAGATACGCAGTATTTT
cdr3_aa: CASSLSGSAIRTDTQYF

j_call: TRBJ1-1
d_call: -
v_call: TRBV2
clone_size: -
cdr3_nt: TGTGCCAGCAGTGAACAGGGATTGAACACTGAAGCTTTCTTT
cdr3_aa: CASSEQGLNTEAFF

j_call: TRBJ2-3
d_call: TRBD2
v_call: TRBV4-1
clone_size: few
cdr3_nt: TGCGCCAGCAGCCACCTCCCGAAACTAGCGGGGGCCCGCACAGATACGCAGTATTTT
cdr3_aa: CASSHLPKLAGARTDTQYF

j_call: TRBJ1-1
d_call: -
v_call: TRBV7-8
clone_size: -
cdr3_nt: TGTGCCAGCAGCCGAGGGGTAAGGAACACTGAAGCTTTCTTT
cdr3_aa: CASSRGVRNTEAFF

j_call: TRBJ2-4
d_call: TRBD1
v_call: TRBV18
clone_size: -
cdr3_nt: TGTGCCAGCTCACCGTACCAGACAGGGAACATTCAGTACTTC
cdr3_aa: CASSPYQTGNIQYF

j_call: TRBJ2-7
d_call: TRBD1
v_call: TRBV29-1
clone_size: -
cdr3_nt: TGCAGCGTTGTGGGACAGGGTACCGAGCAGTACTTC
cdr3_aa: CSVVGQGTEQYF

j_call: TRBJ2-2
d_call: -
v_call: TRBV10-3
clone_size: -
cdr3_nt: TGTGCCATCAGTTTCCCTTTCGGGGGAGAGACCGGGGAGCTGTTTTTT
cdr3_aa: CAISFPFGGETGELFF

j_call: TRBJ2-1
d_call: TRBD2
v_call: TRBV11-3
clone_size: -
cdr3_nt: TGTGCCAGCAGCCCCCGACTAGCCAATGAGCAGTTCTTC
cdr3_aa: CASSPRLANEQFF

j_call: TRBJ1-5
d_call: -
v_call: TRBV28
clone_size: once
cdr3_nt: TGTGCCAGCAGCCCCCCAGGCGGGGGATGGGGTAGCAATCAGCCCCAGCATTTT
cdr3_aa: CASSPPGGGWGSNQPQHF

j_call: TRBJ1-2
d_call: -
v_call: TRBV2
clone_size: once
cdr3_nt: TGTGCCAGCAGTGTTGGGAGCTATGGCTACACCTTC
cdr3_aa: CASSVGSYGYTF

j_call: TRBJ2-3
d_call: TRBD2
v_call: TRBV9
clone_size: -
cdr3_nt: TGTGCCAGCAGCGCTACCGGACTAGCGGGGGGAGATACGCAGTATTTT
cdr3_aa: CASSATGLAGGDTQYF

j_call: TRBJ2-1
d_call: -
v_call: TRBV7-9
clone_size: -
cdr3_nt: TGTGCCAGCAGCTCTTTCGGAGGAGGCAATGAGCAGTTCTTC
cdr3_aa: CASSSFGGGNEQFF

j_call: TRBJ1-3
d_call: -
v_call: TRBV5-6
clone_size: -
cdr3_nt: TGTGCCAGCAGCGTTTTTTTAGGGGTCCGACTCTCTGGAAACACCATATATTTT
cdr3_aa: CASSVFLGVRLSGNTIYF

j_call: TRBJ2-7
d_call: -
v_call: TRBV5-1
clone_size: -
cdr3_nt: TGCGCCAGCTGGTCAGACAGCCCCTACGAGCAGTACTTC
cdr3_aa: CASWSDSPYEQYF

j_call: TRBJ2-5
d_call: -
v_call: TRBV25-1
clone_size: -
cdr3_nt: TGTGCCAGCAGTGAAAGGCGGAACGGGGAGACCCAGTACTTC
cdr3_aa: CASSERRNGETQYF

j_call: TRBJ2-1
d_call: TRBD2
v_call: TRBV5-1
clone_size: -
cdr3_nt: TGCGCCAGCAGCAAAGGGACTAGCGGGACTAGGGGTGTTAATGAGCAGTTCTTC
cdr3_aa: CASSKGTSGTRGVNEQFF

j_call: TRBJ2-1
d_call: -
v_call: TRBV24-1
clone_size: -
cdr3_nt: TGTGCCACCAGTGATTCCGGGTCGCATGAGCAGTTCTTC
cdr3_aa: CATSDSGSHEQFF

j_call: TRBJ2-2
d_call: -
v_call: TRBV14
clone_size: -
cdr3_nt: TGTGCCAGCAGCCAAGTAGTCCGGGGCACCGGGGAGCTGTTTTTT
cdr3_aa: CASSQVVRGTGELFF

j_call: TRBJ2-5
d_call: TRBD2
v_call: TRBV3-1/TRBV3-2
clone_size: -
cdr3_nt: TGTGCCAGCAGCCCGACTAGCGGAAAAGGGGCAGAGACCCAGTACTTC
cdr3_aa: CASSPTSGKGAETQYF

j_call: TRBJ2-1
d_call: TRBD1
v_call: TRBV15
clone_size: once
cdr3_nt: TGTGCCACCCGGACAGGGGGTTACAATGAGCAGTTCTTC
cdr3_aa: CATRTGGYNEQFF

j_call: TRBJ2-4
d_call: TRBD1
v_call: TRBV19
clone_size: -
cdr3_nt: TGTGCCAGTAGTGGACAGGGCTCGGCCAAAAACATTCAGTACTTC
cdr3_aa: CASSGQGSAKNIQYF

j_call: TRBJ1-1
d_call: -
v_call: TRBV7-9
clone_size: -
cdr3_nt: TGTGCCGGCAAGTCGGGGGCGGGGATGAACACTGAAGCTTTCTTT
cdr3_aa: CAGKSGAGMNTEAFF

j_call: TRBJ1-2
d_call: TRBD1
v_call: TRBV10-2
clone_size: -
cdr3_nt: TGCGCCAGCAAAACGGGACAGGGGAGCGATGGCTACACCTTC
cdr3_aa: CASKTGQGSDGYTF

j_call: TRBJ2-1
d_call: TRBD2
v_call: TRBV27
clone_size: -
cdr3_nt: TGTGCCAGCAGTGGACTAGCGGGAAGAAATGAGCAGTTCTTC
cdr3_aa: CASSGLAGRNEQFF

j_call: TRBJ1-6
d_call: TRBD1
v_call: TRBV27
clone_size: few
cdr3_nt: TGTGCCAGCAGGACAGGGGATTATAATTCACCCCTCCACTTT
cdr3_aa: CASRTGDYNSPLHF